This T cell receptor beta chain derives from a study of T cell repertoires in cytomegalovirus infection. Background on the study: Public TCR beta signatures were indicative of both CMV infection and a matching HLA type. Whole-study results and caveats: Cumulative frequency of public TCR beta families picked out carriers of CMV plus the relevant HLA. HLA-C-restricted CMV clonotypes gave the most frequent clonotype in two of eight donors.

Germline V lookup: CDR1 DFQATT, CDR2 SNEGSKA (reference sequence). The CDR3 has 13 amino acids. With 0 bases removed from V and 9 bases from J, the gap between germline ends came to 11 bases. This clonotype was counted many times. Its antigen remains unknown. TCRdb ran MiXCR on the reads and lists one entry per CDR3 protein. The sample has some 300,000 distinct CDR3 sequences; 8% to 10% are singletons. This clonotype was obtained from a human donor in good health (CMV status not recorded). Some clones in this sample may be carry-over from other donors' samples. The sequenced sample consisted of PBMCs. This sequence joins TRBV20-1 and TRBJ2-2; tentatively, D is TRBD2 (7 bases). The CDR3, as DNA: TGCAGTGCTAGAGAGGGGGGGGCCCGGGAGCTGTTTTTT. Protein product: CSAREGGARELFF.